These 4 T cell receptor beta chains originate from one sample sequenced in a study of radiation and T cells in renal cell carcinoma. The assay was immunoSEQ multiplex PCR, and TCRdb's table has in-frame clones only and misses some. The sample has approximately 40,000 clones; about 82% are singletons. Sample time point: blood 4 weeks post-SBRT, at nephrectomy. As for treatment: 15 Gy SBRT to primary tumor, nephrectomy 4 weeks later. The sample was blood, taken from a patient whose treatment included radiotherapy and nephrectomy. These receptors all come from a woman aged 65 to 85 with renal cell carcinoma.

The gene calls are TRBV11-2 and TRBJ1-2; a weak D match, TRBD1 (5 bases). V was shortened by 2 bases and J by 1 base, with 11 bases between the two germline ends. CDR3 length equals 15 residues. Germline CDR1 SGHAT, CDR2 FQNNGV. The CDR3 nucleotides are TGTGCCAGCAGCTTACGGCCAGGGTTTAACTATGGCTACACCTTC. Translated, it gives CASSLRPGFNYGYTF.

The DNA for the CDR3 is TGCAGCGTCAGGAGTCGGTCCTACGAGCAGTACTTC. Its translation is CSVRSRSYEQYF. The rearrangement uses TRBV29-1 and TRBJ2-7; D remains unclear. CDR1 is SQVTM, CDR2 ANQGSEA, per germline. The CDR3 extends over 12 amino acids. Trimming removed 6 bases at V and 1 base at J, with 10 bases between.

This rearrangement joins TRBV5-1 to TRBJ2-3, with TRBD2 identical over 7 bases. The CDR3 is 16 residues long. Trimming at V came to 0 bases and at J to 2 bases, leaving 6 bases not matched to a gene. Germline V lookup: CDR1 SGHRS, CDR2 YFSETQ. Written as DNA, the CDR3 is TGCGCCAGCAGCTTGGGGTTCGGGGGGACCACAGATACGCAGTATTTT. It translates to CASSLGFGGTTDTQYF.

V usage is TRBV9 and J usage is TRBJ2-1; 9 bases align to TRBD1. The CDR3 has 15 amino acids. Losses at the gene ends were 3 bases for V and 3 bases for J; bases not matched to a gene: 4. The germline V gene has CDR1 SGDLS and CDR2 YYNGEE. CDR3 nucleotide sequence: TGTGCCAGCAGCGCGACAGGGGGTGACTACAATGAGCAGTTCTTC. The encoded protein is CASSATGGDYNEQFF.